Sequencing of this T cell receptor beta chain was carried out in a study of human T cells and chemical hapten exposure. Study information: TCR yields per sample varied mostly from small pooled library volume differences. General study findings and limits: Once DPC sensitization occurred, TCRs above 1 in 1000 frequency showed no change. The donor cohort had alopecia, so its immune response may not match that of healthy people.

This clonotype was counted many times. Its antigen is unknown. The ends were cut back, 5 bases at V and 6 bases at J, with 5 bases in the middle. The CDR3 length is 12 residues. Indicated time point: patch test 3, about 24 weeks after DPC sensitization. The sample's treatment: therapeutic diphenylcyclopropenone sensitization with weekly scalp DPC. The authors' total RNA extraction used unfractionated whole blood. Each patch-test visit's blood sample preceded patch application. From the RACE reads, TCRdb called clonotypes with MiXCR, one entry per CDR3 protein. Of over 30,000 distinct CDR3 sequences listed, over 7.5% are singletons.

The receptor was isolated from a man in his fifties with alopecia areata. Some clones in this sample may be carry-over from other donors' samples. The chain carries TRBV12-3 or TRBV12-4 and TRBJ1-6, with D unresolved. The sequenced sample was whole blood, obtained in connection with sensitization to the hapten diphenylcyclopropenone (DPC). In DNA, the CDR3 is TGTGCCAGCAGTAGAAGTAATTCACCCCTCCACTTT. Its protein is CASSRSNSPLHF.